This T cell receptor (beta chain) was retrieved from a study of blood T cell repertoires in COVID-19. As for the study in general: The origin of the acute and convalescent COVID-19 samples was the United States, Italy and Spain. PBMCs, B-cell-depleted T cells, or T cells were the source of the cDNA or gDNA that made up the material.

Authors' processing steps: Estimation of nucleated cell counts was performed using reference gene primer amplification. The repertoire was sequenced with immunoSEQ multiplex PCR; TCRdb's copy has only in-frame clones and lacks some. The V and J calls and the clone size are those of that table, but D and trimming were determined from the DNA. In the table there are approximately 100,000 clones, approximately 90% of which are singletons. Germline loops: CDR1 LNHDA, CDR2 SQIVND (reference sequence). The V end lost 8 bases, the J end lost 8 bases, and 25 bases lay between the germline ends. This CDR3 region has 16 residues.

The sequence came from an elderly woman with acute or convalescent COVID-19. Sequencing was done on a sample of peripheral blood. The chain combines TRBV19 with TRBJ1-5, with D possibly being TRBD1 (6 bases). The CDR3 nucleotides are TGTGCCAGTGGGTGGCAGGGGAATTCCAAAGGGGAGCCCCAGCATTTT. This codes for CASGWQGNSKGEPQHF.